Included here is one T cell receptor beta chain sequence, with context. The record originates from a study of blood T cell repertoires in COVID-19. Profiled with immunoSEQ multiplex PCR; TCRdb holds only in-frame clones, not every one. The sample shows some 100,000 clones, 81% of them seen only once. The V gene end was trimmed by 6 bases and the J gene end by 2 bases; junction bases not matched to a gene: 13. CDR3 size: 17 residues. The germline V gene encodes CDR1 LNHDA and CDR2 SQIVND (reference sequence). The sequenced sample was peripheral blood. The chain employs TRBV19 and TRBJ1-2; 9 bases are shared with TRBD1. The TCR comes from a human donor in a cohort sampled during active COVID-19. The CDR3 DNA reads as TGTGCCAGTAGGCCGTCCGGGACAGGGCGACGAAACTATGGCTACACCTTC. It is translated as CASRPSGTGRRNYGYTF.